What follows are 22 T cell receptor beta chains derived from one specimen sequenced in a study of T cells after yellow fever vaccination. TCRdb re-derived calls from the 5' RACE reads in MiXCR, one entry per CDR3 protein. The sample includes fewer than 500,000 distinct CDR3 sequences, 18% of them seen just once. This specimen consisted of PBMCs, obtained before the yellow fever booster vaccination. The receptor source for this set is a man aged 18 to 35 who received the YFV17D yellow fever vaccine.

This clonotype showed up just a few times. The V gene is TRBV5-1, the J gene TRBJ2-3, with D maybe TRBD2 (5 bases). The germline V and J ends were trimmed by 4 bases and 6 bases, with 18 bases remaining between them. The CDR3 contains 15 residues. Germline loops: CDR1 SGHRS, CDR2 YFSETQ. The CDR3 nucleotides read TGCGCCAGCAGCCCCGGGGTAGCCCGAGGCGATACGCAGTATTTT. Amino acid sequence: CASSPGVARGDTQYF.

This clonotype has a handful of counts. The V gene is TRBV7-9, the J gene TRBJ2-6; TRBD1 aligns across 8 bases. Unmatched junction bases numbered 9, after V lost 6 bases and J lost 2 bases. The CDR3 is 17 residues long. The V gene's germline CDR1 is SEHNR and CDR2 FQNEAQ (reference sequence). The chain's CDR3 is CASRRTGQGAGANVLTF. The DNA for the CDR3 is TGTGCCAGCAGAAGGACAGGGCAGGGGGCTGGGGCCAACGTCCTGACTTTC.

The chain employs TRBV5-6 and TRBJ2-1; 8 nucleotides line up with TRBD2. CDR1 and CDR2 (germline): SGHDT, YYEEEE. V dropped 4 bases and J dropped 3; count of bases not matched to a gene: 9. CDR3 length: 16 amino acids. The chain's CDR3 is CASSPEAGAYYNEQFF. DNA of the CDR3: TGTGCCAGCAGCCCCGAAGCGGGGGCCTACTACAATGAGCAGTTCTTC.

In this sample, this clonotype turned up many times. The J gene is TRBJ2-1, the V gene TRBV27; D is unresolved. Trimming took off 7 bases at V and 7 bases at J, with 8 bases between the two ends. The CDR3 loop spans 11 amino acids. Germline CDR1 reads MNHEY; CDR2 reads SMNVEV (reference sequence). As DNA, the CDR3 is TGTGCCAGCACCTTGGGGAATGAGCAGTTCTTC. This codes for CASTLGNEQFF.

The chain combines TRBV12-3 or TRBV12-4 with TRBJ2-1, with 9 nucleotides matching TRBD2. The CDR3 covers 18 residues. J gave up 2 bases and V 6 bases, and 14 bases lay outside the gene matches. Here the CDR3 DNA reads TGTGCCAGCAGCACGGACCTTCTAGCGGGGCCCACCTACAATGAGCAGTTCTTC. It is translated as CASSTDLLAGPTYNEQFF.

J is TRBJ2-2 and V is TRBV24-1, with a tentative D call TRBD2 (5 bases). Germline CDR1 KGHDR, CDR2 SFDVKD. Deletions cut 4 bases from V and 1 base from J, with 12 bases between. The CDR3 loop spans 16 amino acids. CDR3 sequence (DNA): TGTGCCACCAGTGACCCGCGGGCGGGGAACACCGGGGAGCTGTTTTTT. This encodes CATSDPRAGNTGELFF.

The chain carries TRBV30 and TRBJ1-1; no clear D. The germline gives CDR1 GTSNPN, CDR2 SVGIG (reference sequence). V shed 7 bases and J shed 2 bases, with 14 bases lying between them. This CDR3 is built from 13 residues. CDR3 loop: CALQRAGNTEAFF. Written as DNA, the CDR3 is TGTGCCTTACAGAGGGCGGGAAACACTGAAGCTTTCTTT.

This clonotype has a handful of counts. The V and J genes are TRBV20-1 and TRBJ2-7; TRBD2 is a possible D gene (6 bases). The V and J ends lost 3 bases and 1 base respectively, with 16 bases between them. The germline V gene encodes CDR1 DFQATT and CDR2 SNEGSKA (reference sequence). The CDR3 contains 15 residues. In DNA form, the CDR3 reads TGCAGTGCTAGGGATACGGGGCGGGGTTCCTACGAGCAGTACGTC. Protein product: CSARDTGRGSYEQYV.

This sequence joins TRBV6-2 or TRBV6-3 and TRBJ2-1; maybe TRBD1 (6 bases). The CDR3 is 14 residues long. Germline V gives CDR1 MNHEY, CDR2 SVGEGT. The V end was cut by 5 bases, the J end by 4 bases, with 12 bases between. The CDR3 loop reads CASSPRGYYNEQFF. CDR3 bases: TGTGCCAGCAGTCCCAGGGGCTATTACAATGAGCAGTTCTTC.

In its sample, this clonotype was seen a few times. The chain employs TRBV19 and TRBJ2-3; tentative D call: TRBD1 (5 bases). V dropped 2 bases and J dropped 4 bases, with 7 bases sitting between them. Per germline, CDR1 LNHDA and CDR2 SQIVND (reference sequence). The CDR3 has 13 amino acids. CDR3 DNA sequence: TGTGCCAGTAGTATACAGGGCGCAGATACGCAGTATTTT. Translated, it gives CASSIQGADTQYF.

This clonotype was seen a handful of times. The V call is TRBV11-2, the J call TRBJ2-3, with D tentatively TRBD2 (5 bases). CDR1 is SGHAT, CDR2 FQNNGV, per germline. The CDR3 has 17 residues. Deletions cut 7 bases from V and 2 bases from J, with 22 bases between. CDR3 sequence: CASTRSGSGDVTDTQYF. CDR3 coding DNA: TGTGCCAGCACCCGAAGTGGCTCCGGGGATGTCACAGATACGCAGTATTTT.

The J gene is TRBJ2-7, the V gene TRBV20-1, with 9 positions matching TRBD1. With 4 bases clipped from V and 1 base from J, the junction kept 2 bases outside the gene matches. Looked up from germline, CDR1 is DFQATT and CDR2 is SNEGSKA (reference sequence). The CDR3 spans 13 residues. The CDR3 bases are TGCAGTGCTAAGGACAGGGGATCCTACGAGCAGTACGTC. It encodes CSAKDRGSYEQYV.

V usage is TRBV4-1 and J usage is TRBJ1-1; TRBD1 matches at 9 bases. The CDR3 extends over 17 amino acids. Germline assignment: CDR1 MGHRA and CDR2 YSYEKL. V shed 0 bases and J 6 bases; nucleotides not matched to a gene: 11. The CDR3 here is CASSQDHGDRVLPEAFF. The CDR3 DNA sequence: TGCGCCAGCAGCCAAGATCATGGGGACAGGGTCTTACCTGAAGCTTTCTTT.

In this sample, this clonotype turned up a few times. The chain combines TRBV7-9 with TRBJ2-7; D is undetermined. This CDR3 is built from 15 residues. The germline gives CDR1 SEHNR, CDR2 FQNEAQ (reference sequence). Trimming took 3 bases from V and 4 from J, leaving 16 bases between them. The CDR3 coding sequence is TGTGCCAGCAGCTTCGGGTACACAGTGGGATACGAGCAGTACTTC. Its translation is CASSFGYTVGYEQYF.

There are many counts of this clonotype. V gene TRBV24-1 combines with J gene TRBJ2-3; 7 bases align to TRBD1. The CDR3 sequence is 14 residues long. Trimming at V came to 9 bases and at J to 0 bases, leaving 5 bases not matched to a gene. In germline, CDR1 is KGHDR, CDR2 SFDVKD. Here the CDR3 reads CATGTEHSTDTQYF. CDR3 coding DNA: TGTGCCACCGGGACAGAGCATAGCACAGATACGCAGTATTTT.

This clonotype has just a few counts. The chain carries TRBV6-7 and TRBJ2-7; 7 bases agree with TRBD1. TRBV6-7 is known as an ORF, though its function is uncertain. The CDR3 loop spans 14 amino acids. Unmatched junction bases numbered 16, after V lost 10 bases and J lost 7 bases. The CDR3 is CAISGTDTTEEQYV. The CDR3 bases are TGTGCCATCTCCGGGACAGATACTACTGAAGAGCAGTACGTC.

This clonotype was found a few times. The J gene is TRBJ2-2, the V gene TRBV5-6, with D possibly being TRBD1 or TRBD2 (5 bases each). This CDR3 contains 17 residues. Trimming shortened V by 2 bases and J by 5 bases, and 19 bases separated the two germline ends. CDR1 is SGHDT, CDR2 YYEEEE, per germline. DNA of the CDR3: TGTGCCAGCAGCTTCGGGGACGGCTCACGAGGGACCGGGGAGCTGTTTTTT. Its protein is CASSFGDGSRGTGELFF.

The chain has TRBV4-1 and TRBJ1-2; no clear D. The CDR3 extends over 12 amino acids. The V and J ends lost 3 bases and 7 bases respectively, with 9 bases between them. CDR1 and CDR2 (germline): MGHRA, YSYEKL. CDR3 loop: CASSHKRSGYTF. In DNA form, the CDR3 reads TGCGCCAGCAGCCATAAAAGGAGTGGCTACACCTTC.

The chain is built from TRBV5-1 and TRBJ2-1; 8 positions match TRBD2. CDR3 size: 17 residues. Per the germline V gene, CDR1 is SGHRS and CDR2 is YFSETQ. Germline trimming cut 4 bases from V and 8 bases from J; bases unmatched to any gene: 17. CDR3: CASSRNGGVVLGDEQFF. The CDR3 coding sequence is TGCGCCAGCAGCCGGAACGGGGGGGTCGTATTGGGCGATGAGCAGTTCTTC. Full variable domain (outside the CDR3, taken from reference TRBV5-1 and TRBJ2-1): KAGVTQTPRYLIKTRGQQVTLSCSPISGHRSVSWYQQTPGQGLQFLFEYFSETQRNKGNFPGRFSGRQFSNSRSEMNVSTLELGDSALYLCASSRNGGVVLGDEQFFGPGTRLTVL.

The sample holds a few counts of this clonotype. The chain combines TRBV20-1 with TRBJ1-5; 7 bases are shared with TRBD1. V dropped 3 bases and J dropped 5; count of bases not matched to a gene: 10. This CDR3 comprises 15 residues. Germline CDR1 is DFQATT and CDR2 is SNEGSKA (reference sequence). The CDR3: CSASRQGTIDQPQHF. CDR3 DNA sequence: TGCAGTGCTAGTAGACAGGGCACGATCGATCAGCCCCAGCATTTT.

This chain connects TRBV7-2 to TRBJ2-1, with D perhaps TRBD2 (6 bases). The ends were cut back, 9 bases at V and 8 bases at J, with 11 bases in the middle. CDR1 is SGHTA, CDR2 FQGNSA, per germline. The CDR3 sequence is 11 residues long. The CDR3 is CARPGGDEQFF. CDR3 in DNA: TGTGCCAGACCCGGGGGTGATGAGCAGTTCTTC.

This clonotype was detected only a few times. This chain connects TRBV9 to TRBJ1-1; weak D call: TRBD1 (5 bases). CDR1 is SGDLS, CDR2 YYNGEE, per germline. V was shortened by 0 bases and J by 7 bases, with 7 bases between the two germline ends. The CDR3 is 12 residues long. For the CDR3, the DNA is TGTGCCAGCAGCGTAGGAGACAGTGAAGCTTTCTTT. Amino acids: CASSVGDSEAFF.